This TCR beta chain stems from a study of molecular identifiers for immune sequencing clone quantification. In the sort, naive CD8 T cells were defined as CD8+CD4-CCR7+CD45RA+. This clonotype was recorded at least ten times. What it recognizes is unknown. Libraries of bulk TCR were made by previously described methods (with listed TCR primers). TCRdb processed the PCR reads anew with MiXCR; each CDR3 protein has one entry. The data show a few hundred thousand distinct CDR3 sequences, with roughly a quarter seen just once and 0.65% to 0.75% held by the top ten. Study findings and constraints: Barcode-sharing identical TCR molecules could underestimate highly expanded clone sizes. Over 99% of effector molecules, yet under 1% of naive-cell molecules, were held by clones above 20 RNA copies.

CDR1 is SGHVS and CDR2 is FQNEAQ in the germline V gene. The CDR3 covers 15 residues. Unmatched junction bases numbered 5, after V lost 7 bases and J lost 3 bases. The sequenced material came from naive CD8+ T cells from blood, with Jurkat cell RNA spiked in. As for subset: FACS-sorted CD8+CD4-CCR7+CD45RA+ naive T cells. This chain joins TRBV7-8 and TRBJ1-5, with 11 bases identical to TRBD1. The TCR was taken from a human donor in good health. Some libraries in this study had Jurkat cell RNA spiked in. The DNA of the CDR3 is TGTGCCAGCACCGGGACAGGGGGGGCCAATCAGCCCCAGCATTTT. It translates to CASTGTGGANQPQHF.